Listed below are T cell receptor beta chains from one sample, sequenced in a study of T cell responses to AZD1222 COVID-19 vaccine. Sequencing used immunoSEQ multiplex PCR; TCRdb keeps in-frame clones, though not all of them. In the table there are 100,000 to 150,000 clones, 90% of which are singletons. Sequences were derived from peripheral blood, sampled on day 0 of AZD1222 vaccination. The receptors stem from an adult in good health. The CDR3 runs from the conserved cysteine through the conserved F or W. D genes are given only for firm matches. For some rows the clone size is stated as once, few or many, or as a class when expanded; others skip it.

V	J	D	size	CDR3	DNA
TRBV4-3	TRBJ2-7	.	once	CASSQDLSRGGSYEQYF	TGCGCCAGCAGCCAAGATTTGTCCCGGGGCGGATCCTACGAGCAGTACTTC
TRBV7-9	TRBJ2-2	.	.	CASSLALGVVGELFF	TGTGCCAGCAGCTTAGCGTTAGGAGTTGTCGGGGAGCTGTTTTTT
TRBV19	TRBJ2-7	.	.	CASSIVARSNYEQYF	TGTGCCAGTAGTATAGTGGCCAGGTCAAATTACGAGCAGTACTTC
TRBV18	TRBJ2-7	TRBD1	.	CASSPGQGFEQYF	TGTGCCAGCTCACCGGGACAGGGATTCGAGCAGTACTTC
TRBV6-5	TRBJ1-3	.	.	CASSYSGGNSGNTIYF	TGTGCCAGCAGTTACTCGGGTGGGAACTCTGGAAACACCATATATTTT
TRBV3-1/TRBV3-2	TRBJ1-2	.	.	CASSQVTAPGVGYTF	TGTGCCAGCAGCCAAGTAACAGCCCCGGGTGTGGGCTACACCTTC
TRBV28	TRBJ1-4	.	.	CASRTQATNEKLFF	TGTGCCAGCCGTACTCAGGCAACTAATGAAAAACTGTTTTTT
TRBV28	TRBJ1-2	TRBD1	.	CASSIPTGGPYGYTF	TGTGCCAGCAGTATACCGACAGGGGGCCCCTATGGCTACACCTTC
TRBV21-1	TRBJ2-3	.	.	CASSKLAGASTDTQYF	TGTGCCAGCAGCAAACTAGCGGGGGCCAGCACAGATACGCAGTATTTT
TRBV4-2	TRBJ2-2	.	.	CASSDFGGSGELFF	TGTGCCAGCAGCGACTTTGGGGGTTCCGGGGAGCTGTTTTTT
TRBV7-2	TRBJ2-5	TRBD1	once	CASRLGGDRETQYF	TGTGCCAGCAGGCTAGGGGGCGATCGGGAGACCCAGTACTTC